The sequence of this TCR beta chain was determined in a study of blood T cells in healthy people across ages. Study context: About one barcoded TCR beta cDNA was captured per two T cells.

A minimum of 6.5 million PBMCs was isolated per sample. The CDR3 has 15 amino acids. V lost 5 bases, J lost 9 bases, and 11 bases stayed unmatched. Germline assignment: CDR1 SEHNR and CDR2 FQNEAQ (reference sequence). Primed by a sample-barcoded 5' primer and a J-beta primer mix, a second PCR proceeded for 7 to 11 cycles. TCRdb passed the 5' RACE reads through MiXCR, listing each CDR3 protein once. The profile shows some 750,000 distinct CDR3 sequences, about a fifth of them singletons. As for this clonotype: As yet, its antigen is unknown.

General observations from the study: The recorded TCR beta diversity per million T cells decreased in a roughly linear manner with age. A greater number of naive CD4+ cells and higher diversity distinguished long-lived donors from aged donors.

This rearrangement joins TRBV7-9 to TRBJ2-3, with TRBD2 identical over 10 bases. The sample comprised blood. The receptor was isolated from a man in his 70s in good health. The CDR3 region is CASSPTSGAGGTQYF. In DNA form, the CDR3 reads TGTGCCAGCAGCCCTACTAGCGGGGCCGGGGGGACGCAGTATTTT.